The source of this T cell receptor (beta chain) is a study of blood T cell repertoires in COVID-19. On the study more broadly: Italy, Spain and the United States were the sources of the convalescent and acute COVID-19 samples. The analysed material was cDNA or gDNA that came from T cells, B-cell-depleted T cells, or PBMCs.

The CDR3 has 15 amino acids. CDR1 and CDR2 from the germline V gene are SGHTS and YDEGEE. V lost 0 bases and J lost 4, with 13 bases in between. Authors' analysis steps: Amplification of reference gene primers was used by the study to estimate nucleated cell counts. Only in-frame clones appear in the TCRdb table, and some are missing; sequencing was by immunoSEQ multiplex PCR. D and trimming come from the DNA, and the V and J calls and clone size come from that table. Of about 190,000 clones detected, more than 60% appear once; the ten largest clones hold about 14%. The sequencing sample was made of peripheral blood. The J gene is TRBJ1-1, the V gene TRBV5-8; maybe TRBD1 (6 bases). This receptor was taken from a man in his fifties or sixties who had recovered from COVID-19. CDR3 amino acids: CASSLAGVAGTEAFF. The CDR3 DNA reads TGTGCCAGCAGCTTGGCAGGGGTGGCGGGCACTGAAGCTTTCTTT.